The rows below give T cell receptor beta chains drawn from one sample of a study of tumor-infiltrating lymphocytes in primary liver carcinoma. A single record per CDR3 protein comes from TCRdb applying MiXCR to the multiplex PCR reads. The table shows approximately 100,000 distinct CDR3 sequences, with more than 65% occurring only once. Sequencing input: liver tumor tissue from sampling region 2. These receptors came from a woman in her sixties or seventies with primary liver carcinoma and hepatitis B virus infection. Each CDR3 is given with its conserved first and last residue. D genes are given only for firm matches. Size tells how often a clone was seen (once, few, many) or the class of an expanded clone, and some rows leave it out.

v_call	cdr3_length	d_call	j_call	clone_size	cdr3_nt	cdr3_aa
TRBV28	15	.	TRBJ2-3	many	TGTGCCAGCAGTTTATGGGCTAGCGGCACAGATACGCAGTATTTT	CASSLWASGTDTQYF
TRBV11-2	19	.	TRBJ1-2	.	TGTGCCAGCAGCACTAGAGGGAGCGGAGGGGGGACTTTCGGCTATGGCTACACCTTC	CASSTRGSGGGTFGYGYTF
TRBV12-3/TRBV12-4	16	.	TRBJ2-1	once	TGTGCCAGCAATTCTCGCCCACGGAACAGGGACAATGAGCAGTTCTTC	CASNSRPRNRDNEQFF
TRBV10-1	14	.	TRBJ2-1	.	TGCGCCGGCAATGAGGGGGTCTCCTACAATGAGCAGTTCTTC	CAGNEGVSYNEQFF
TRBV29-1	13	.	TRBJ2-2	.	TGCAGCGTTGCCCTAGCCCCGGCCCGGGAGCTGATTTTT	CSVALAPARELIF
TRBV28	13	.	TRBJ2-2	many	TGTGCCAGCAGTTTGACGTGGACCGGGGAGCTGTTTTTT	CASSLTWTGELFF
TRBV11-2	16	.	TRBJ2-1	.	TGTGCCAGCAACTTAGAATTGGGTGTACTATACAACGAGCAGTTCTTC	CASNLELGVLYNEQFF
TRBV29-1	12	TRBD1	TRBJ1-5	.	TGCGGAGTTCGGACAGGGGATCAGCCCCAGCATTTT	CGVRTGDQPQHF
TRBV7-9	13	.	TRBJ1-2	.	TGTGCCAGCAGCTCCCACTCAGGGAGAGGCTACACCTTC	CASSSHSGRGYTF
TRBV6-5	14	TRBD1	TRBJ2-7	medium-sized	TGTGCCAGTCTTCCGGGACAGGGTTCGAACGAGCAGTACTTC	CASLPGQGSNEQYF
TRBV11-3	14	.	TRBJ2-3	.	TGTGCCGGCAGCTTCGGCGGGAACTTAGATATGCAGTATTTT	CAGSFGGNLDMQYF
TRBV5-1	15	.	TRBJ1-1	.	TGTGCCAGCAGGCACGAGGACTACACGAACACTAAAGCTTTCTTT	CASRHEDYTNTKAFF
TRBV6-5	15	TRBD2	TRBJ2-7	many	TGTGCCAGCAGTCCCCGGCTAGCGGGATACTACGAGCAGTACTTC	CASSPRLAGYYEQYF
TRBV12-3/TRBV12-4	15	.	TRBJ2-3	few	TGTGCCAGCAGTGTCGCGGACCCCCCCGGGGATACGAAGTATTTT	CASSVADPPGDTKYF
TRBV4-1	17	TRBD2	TRBJ2-2	many	TGCGCCAGCAGCCAAGTCAGGGCTAGCGGGAGTCCCCGGGAGCTGTTTTTT	CASSQVRASGSPRELFF
TRBV12-3/TRBV12-4	15	TRBD1	TRBJ1-5	.	TGTGCCAGCGTTCATGGGGAAAGGGACAGTCAGCGCCAGCATTTT	CASVHGERDSQRQHF
TRBV7-9	11	.	TRBJ2-7	many	TGTGCCAGCAGCCCTAACAGCGAGCAGTACTTC	CASSPNSEQYF
TRBV9	13	.	TRBJ2-2	.	TGTGCCAGCAGCCGGGATGACACCGGGGAGCTGTTTTTT	CASSRDDTGELFF
TRBV29-1	13	.	TRBJ1-1	.	TGCAGCGCCAGAGGCGATTTGAAAGCTGAAGCTTTCTTT	CSARGDLKAEAFF
TRBV12-3/TRBV12-4	15	TRBD1	TRBJ2-5	many	TGTGCCAGCAGTTTATTATCAGGGGGCGTAGAGACCCAGTACTTC	CASSLLSGGVETQYF